These T cell receptor beta chains were read from a single sample in a study of CD8+CD57+ T cells in acquired aplastic anemia. TCRdb re-analysed the reads in MiXCR, keeping a single row per CDR3 protein. The data hold approximately 65,000 distinct CDR3 sequences, with 45% to 70% observed a single time. The source material was sorted CD4+, CD8+, or CD8+CD57+ T cells (not recorded which) from PBMCs. Every receptor here comes from a human donor in good health, serving as a control. The CDR3 runs from the conserved cysteine through the conserved F or W. Each record gives: V gene, clone size, J gene, D gene, CDR3 protein, CDR3 DNA. The D gene is left open where the match is weak. Some rows have no size entry. The others give once, few or many, or a class for an expanded clone.

TRBV13	NA	TRBJ2-3	TRBD2	CASSLRSGRADTQYF	TGTGCCAGCAGCTTACGGAGCGGGAGGGCAGATACGCAGTATTTT
TRBV19	many	TRBJ2-1	TRBD1	CASSLTGTGGAGPFF	TGTGCCAGTAGTCTGACCGGGACAGGGGGCGCGGGGCCGTTCTTC
TRBV20-1	NA	TRBJ2-5	NA	CSAIVGVETQYF	TGCAGTGCTATAGTGGGGGTAGAGACCCAGTACTTC
TRBV5-1	NA	TRBJ2-5	TRBD2	CATKSGTSLRETQYF	TGCGCCACCAAATCCGGGACTAGCCTTAGGGAGACCCAGTACTTC
TRBV7-9	NA	TRBJ2-1	NA	CASSGSHNEQFF	TGTGCCAGCAGCGGCAGCCACAATGAGCAGTTCTTC
TRBV13	NA	TRBJ2-1	TRBD1	CASSPVEGGYNEQSF	TGTGCCAGCAGCCCCGTCGAAGGGGGCTACAATGAGCAGAGCTTC
TRBV9	once	TRBJ2-7	NA	CASSPDGGRRYEQYF	TGTGCCAGCAGCCCAGATGGGGGGCGCCGCTACGAGCAGTACTTC
TRBV7-9	NA	TRBJ2-7	TRBD1	CASSSGTGYEQYF	TGTGCCAGCAGCTCCGGGACAGGCTACGAGCAGTACTTC
TRBV7-8	NA	TRBJ2-3	TRBD1	CASSFTGTGATDTQYF	TGTGCCAGCAGCTTCACCGGGACAGGGGCCACAGATACGCAGTATTTT
TRBV10-3	once	TRBJ1-2	TRBD1	CAISRQGASYGYTF	TGTGCCATCAGCCGACAGGGGGCTAGTTATGGCTACACCTTC